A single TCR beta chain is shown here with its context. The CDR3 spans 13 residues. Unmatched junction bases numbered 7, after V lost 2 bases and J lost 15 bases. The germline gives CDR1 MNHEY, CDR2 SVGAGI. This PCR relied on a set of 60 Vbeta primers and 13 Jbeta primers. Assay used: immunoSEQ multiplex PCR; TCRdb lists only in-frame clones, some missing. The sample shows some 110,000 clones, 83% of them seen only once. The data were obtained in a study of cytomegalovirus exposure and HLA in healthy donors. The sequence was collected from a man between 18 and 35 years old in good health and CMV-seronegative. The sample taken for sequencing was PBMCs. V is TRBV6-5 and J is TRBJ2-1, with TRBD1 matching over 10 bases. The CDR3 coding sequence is TGTGCCAGCAGTTACGGGACAGGGGCCGTAGTGTTCTTC. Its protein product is CASSYGTGAVVFF.